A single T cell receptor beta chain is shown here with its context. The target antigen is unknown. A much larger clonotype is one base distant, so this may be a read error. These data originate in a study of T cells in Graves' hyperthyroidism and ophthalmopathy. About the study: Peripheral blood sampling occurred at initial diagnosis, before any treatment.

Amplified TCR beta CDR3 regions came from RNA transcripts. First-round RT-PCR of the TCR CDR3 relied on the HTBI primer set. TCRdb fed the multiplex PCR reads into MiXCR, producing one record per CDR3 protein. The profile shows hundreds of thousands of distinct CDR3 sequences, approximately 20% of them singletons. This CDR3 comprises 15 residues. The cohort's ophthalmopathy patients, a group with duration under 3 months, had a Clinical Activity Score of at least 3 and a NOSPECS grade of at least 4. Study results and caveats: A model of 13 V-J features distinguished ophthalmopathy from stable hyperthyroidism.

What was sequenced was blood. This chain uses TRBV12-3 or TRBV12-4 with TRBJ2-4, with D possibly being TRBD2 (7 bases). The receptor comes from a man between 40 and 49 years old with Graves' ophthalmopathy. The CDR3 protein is CASSLVGGARNTQYF. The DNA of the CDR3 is TGTGCCAGCAGTTTGGTAGGGGGGGCCAGAAACACTCAGTACTTC.